The 21 T cell receptor beta chains presented below share a single source sample, sequenced in a study of CD8 T cells in ankylosing spondylitis. These receptors are not linked to any known antigen. General study points: Among TCR beta sequences, a motif of 7 to 9 highly homologous variants appeared characteristic of ankylosing spondylitis blood.

MiXCR, run by TCRdb on the 5' RACE reads, gives a single entry per CDR3 protein. The sample lists around 490,000 distinct CDR3 sequences, under 5.5% seen once, with roughly 3.2% in the top ten. Material for sequencing was blood, either unsorted or a sorted T cell fraction (not recorded which). These receptor sequences come from a male donor with ankylosing spondylitis.

This clonotype was seen ten or more times. V usage is TRBV27 and J usage is TRBJ2-1; unclear D gene. Germline V gene data show CDR1 as MNHEY and CDR2 as SMNVEV (reference sequence). The CDR3 is made up of 14 amino acids. The ends were cut back, 2 bases at V and 3 bases at J, with 8 bases in the middle. The CDR3 is CASSLGRFYNEQFF. CDR3 in DNA: TGTGCCAGCAGTTTAGGCAGGTTCTACAATGAGCAGTTCTTC.

Points on this clonotype: A much more abundant neighbour one base away suggests this may be a read error. The gene calls are TRBV6-2 or TRBV6-3 and TRBJ2-7, with a possible D match to TRBD1 (5 bases). This CDR3 has 15 residues. Trimming took off 7 bases at V and 3 bases at J, with 19 bases between the two ends. Germline assignment: CDR1 MNHEY and CDR2 SVGEGT. The CDR3 region is CASTGERADNYEQYF. DNA of the CDR3: TGTGCCAGCACCGGAGAGCGCGCGGACAACTACGAGCAGTACTTC.

This clonotype was found many times. This chain uses TRBV6-1 with TRBJ1-2; no reliable D call. CDR3 length equals 14 residues. The V gene lost 5 bases and the J gene lost 4 bases, with 14 bases spanning the gap. CDR1 is MNHNS, CDR2 SASEGT, per germline. In DNA form, the CDR3 reads TGTGCCAGCAGTCCCCAAATGGTGGTCTATGGCTACACCTTC. It yields the protein CASSPQMVVYGYTF.

This clonotype was counted ten times or more. The rearrangement joins TRBV6-2 or TRBV6-3 to TRBJ1-1, with a tentative D call TRBD1 (5 bases). Germline V gives CDR1 MNHEY, CDR2 SVGEGT. This CDR3 spans 15 amino acids. The V and J ends lost 7 bases and 6 bases respectively, with 21 bases between them. The CDR3 here is CASNFAGLRGAEAFF. DNA for the CDR3: TGTGCCAGCAACTTTGCCGGACTCCGGGGGGCTGAAGCTTTCTTT.

This clonotype was recorded at least ten times. The chain links TRBV7-9 to TRBJ2-1; TRBD2 is a possible D gene (6 bases). Per germline, CDR1 SEHNR and CDR2 FQNEAQ (reference sequence). The length of the CDR3 is 16 residues. V was trimmed by 5 bases and J by 8 bases, leaving 22 bases between them. The CDR3 loop is CASSPTLAFQRDEQFF. CDR3 sequence (DNA): TGTGCCAGCAGCCCCACCCTAGCCTTTCAGCGGGATGAGCAGTTCTTC.

This clonotype was recorded many times. This chain uses TRBV5-6 with TRBJ2-5; the D call may be TRBD1 or TRBD2 (5 bases each). The germline CDR1 and CDR2 sequences are SGHDT and YYEEEE. V was pared by 4 bases and J by 5 bases, with 9 bases between. This CDR3 comprises 12 residues. The CDR3 DNA is TGTGCCAGCAGCCTTTGGGGGGAGACCCAGTACTTC. This translates into CASSLWGETQYF.

This clonotype was recorded once. A clone one base away is much larger, so this may be a read error. The J gene is TRBJ1-2, the V gene TRBV28; D call uncertain. The germline V gene encodes CDR1 MDHEN and CDR2 SYDVKM. Trimming removed 6 bases from V and 9 bases from J, with 14 bases in between. The CDR3 sequence is 12 residues long. This chain's CDR3 is CASSRRILSYTF. The CDR3 bases are TGTGCCAGCAGCCGACGGATCCTTAGCTACACCTTC.

This clonotype was recorded at least ten times. The chain combines TRBV12-3 or TRBV12-4 with TRBJ1-5; the match to TRBD1 covers 7 bases. J was trimmed by 4 bases and V by 7 bases; bases with no gene match: 4. This CDR3 is 13 amino acids long. The CDR3 nucleotides are TGTGCCAGCACCGGACAGGTTAATCAGCCCCAGCATTTT. It is translated as CASTGQVNQPQHF.

In its sample, this clonotype was seen many times. The chain joins TRBV6-1 to TRBJ1-2, with D uncertain. The CDR3 is made up of 15 amino acids. The V and J ends lost 2 bases and 4 bases respectively, with 14 bases between them. Germline V gene lookup returns CDR1 MNHNS and CDR2 SASEGT. As DNA, the CDR3 is TGTGCCAGCAGTGAAAGATCCGGGGTTGGCTATGGCTACACCTTC. Translating it yields CASSERSGVGYGYTF.

The rearrangement links TRBV7-2 to TRBJ2-3; D is unclear. Trimming took 4 bases from V and 3 from J, leaving 8 bases between them. This CDR3 region has 13 residues. Germline V gives CDR1 SGHTA, CDR2 FQGNSA. For the CDR3, the DNA is TGTGCCAGCAGCTCGTCACCTACAGATACGCAGTATTTT. It yields the protein CASSSSPTDTQYF.

The chain employs TRBV7-8 and TRBJ1-2; the D gene is possibly TRBD1 (5 bases). The CDR3 totals 13 residues. Germline CDR1 and CDR2: SGHVS and FQNEAQ. Between the trimmed V and J ends, which lost 5 bases and 4 bases, there was a span of 11 bases. CDR3 sequence reads: CASSLGAIYGYTF. CDR3 DNA sequence: TGTGCCAGCAGCCTAGGGGCCATCTATGGCTACACCTTC.

This clonotype was observed many times. The rearrangement uses TRBV4-2 and TRBJ2-3, with D perhaps matching TRBD1 or TRBD2 (5 bases each). V shed 5 bases and J shed 7 bases, with 22 bases lying between them. The CDR3 contains 16 residues. Germline CDR1 and CDR2: LGHNA and YNFKEQ. CDR3 region: CASSLEAGTQGYTQYF. In nucleotides, the CDR3 is TGTGCCAGCAGCTTAGAAGCCGGGACCCAGGGATATACGCAGTATTTT.

The table lists this clonotype with many counts. The chain recombines TRBV10-3 with TRBJ2-7; either TRBD1 or TRBD2 may fit D (5 bases each). Germline CDR1 reads ENHRY; CDR2 reads SYGVKD. Trimming removed 4 bases at V and 1 base at J, with 14 bases between. The CDR3 loop spans 15 amino acids. As DNA, the CDR3 is TGTGCCATCAGTGTTGAGGGACGGGCTTCCTACGAGCAGTACTTC. Translation: CAISVEGRASYEQYF.

Ten or more counts support this clonotype. This chain links TRBV6-6 with TRBJ1-1; no clear D. Germline CDR1 MNHNY, CDR2 SVGAGI (reference sequence). Trimming cost V 8 bases and J 3 bases, with 13 bases left between them. The CDR3 runs 13 residues. In DNA, the CDR3 is TGTGCCAGCTCCTCCAGGAGCTACACTGAAGCTTTCTTT. It encodes CASSSRSYTEAFF.

This clonotype occurred many times. The V call is TRBV27, the J call TRBJ1-5; D may be TRBD1 (6 bases). With 7 bases removed from V and 1 base from J, the gap between germline ends came to 14 bases. This CDR3 has 15 residues. CDR1 MNHEY and CDR2 SMNVEV come from the germline V gene (reference sequence). CDR3 amino acids: CASKAGVGSNQPQHF. CDR3 bases: TGTGCCAGCAAGGCAGGGGTGGGAAGCAATCAGCCCCAGCATTTT.

Ten or more counts support this clonotype. The chain uses TRBV7-2 and TRBJ2-2, with D possibly being TRBD2 (5 bases). This CDR3 contains 15 residues. Germline V CDR1 and CDR2: SGHTA, FQGNSA. V was pared by 3 bases and J by 7 bases, with 15 bases between. The CDR3: CASSLTRDSIGELFF. The CDR3 nucleotides are TGTGCCAGCAGCTTGACCCGGGATTCGATCGGGGAGCTGTTTTTT.

The rearrangement links TRBV4-3 to TRBJ2-1; possibly TRBD1 or TRBD2 for D (5 bases each). CDR3 length: 17 amino acids. The germline V and J ends were trimmed by 4 bases and 5 bases, with 21 bases remaining between them. Germline V gene data show CDR1 as LGHNA and CDR2 as YSLEER. The CDR3 here is CASSLSSGRRLDNEQFF. The CDR3 bases are TGCGCCAGCAGCCTATCTTCGGGACGGAGGTTAGACAATGAGCAGTTCTTC.

This clonotype showed up many times. The chain is built from TRBV7-9 and TRBJ1-4; D unresolved. This CDR3 contains 15 residues. Per the germline V gene, CDR1 is SEHNR and CDR2 is FQNEAQ (reference sequence). Between the trimmed V and J ends, which lost 5 bases and 4 bases, there was a span of 14 bases. This CDR3 reads CASSPPYQVNEKLFF. The CDR3 bases are TGTGCCAGCAGCCCCCCTTATCAGGTTAATGAAAAACTGTTTTTT.

This clonotype was observed at least ten times. This chain joins TRBV20-1 and TRBJ2-7, with 10 nucleotides matching TRBD2. V shed 6 bases and J 2 bases; nucleotides not matched to a gene: 7. The CDR3 is 14 residues long. Germline lookup yields CDR1 DFQATT and CDR2 SNEGSKA (reference sequence). In DNA form, the CDR3 reads TGCAGTGCCCTCCCAACTAGCGGGACCTACGAGCAGTACTTC. It is translated as CSALPTSGTYEQYF.

This clonotype was seen at least ten times. One end of the junction varies from germline; a read error may be responsible. The CDR3 DNA sequence: TGTGCCAGCAGCCCCCGGACAGGCGATACCGGGGAGCTGTTTTTT. Protein product: CASSPRTGDTGELFF. The J gene is TRBJ2-2, the V gene TRBV5-1; 7 bases line up with TRBD1. The CDR3 length is 15 residues. In germline, CDR1 is SGHRS, CDR2 YFSETQ.

The chain couples TRBV6-5 to TRBJ2-6; unclear D gene. From germline, CDR1 is MNHEY and CDR2 SVGAGI. V dropped 4 bases and J dropped 1 base, with 8 bases sitting between them. The CDR3 extends over 15 amino acids. This chain's CDR3 is CASSCQMSGANVLTF. The CDR3 DNA sequence: TGTGCCAGCAGTTGCCAAATGTCTGGGGCCAACGTCCTGACTTTC.